These 6 T cell receptor beta chains were sequenced from one sample in a study of T cell clonality in common variable immunodeficiency. Points from the study as a whole: Reportedly, TCR beta sequences from common variable immunodeficiency showed fewer deletions and N-nucleotide insertions.

Generated by immunoSEQ multiplex PCR, the TCRdb table keeps only in-frame clones and is missing some. This table holds 11,000 to 15,000 clones with no singletons; the top ten claim over 8%. No antigens are known for them. Material for sequencing was peripheral blood mononuclear cells. The source is a human donor with common variable immunodeficiency.

Comments on this clone: The read falls 3 residues short of the CDR3 end, and the missing part is taken from the germline J gene. V gene TRBV19 combines with J gene TRBJ2-5; 11 bases agree with TRBD1. The trim removed 5 bases at V and 1 base at J, leaving 3 bases unmatched. The CDR3 length is 15 residues. The germline gives CDR1 LNHDA, CDR2 SQIVND (reference sequence). CDR3 sequence reads: CASSPDRGLQETQYF. The part of the CDR3 DNA that was read is TGTGCCAGTAGTCCGGACAGGGGGCTCCAAGAGACC.

There are a few counts of this clone. The read comes to an end 3 residues before the CDR3 does, leaving the germline J gene to fill in the end. The genes are TRBV7-2 and TRBJ2-7, with 9 bases matching TRBD1. CDR3 length equals 15 residues. V gave up 3 bases and J gave up 3 bases; unmatched junction bases: 6. Germline V gives CDR1 SGHTA, CDR2 FQGNSA. The DNA read from the CDR3 is TGTGCCAGCAGCTTCCCCGGGACAGGGTTCTACGAG. This gives the protein CASSFPGTGFYE. The entire CDR3 protein reads CASSFPGTGFYEQYF.

The table lists this clone with a few counts. The read ends 3 residues before the CDR3 terminus; that terminus is restored from the germline J gene. The chain joins TRBV7-8 to TRBJ1-2; 9 bases match TRBD1. The germline CDR1 and CDR2 sequences are SGHVS and FQNEAQ. With V trimmed by 2 bases and J by 6 bases, 16 bases remained unmatched. The CDR3 sequence is 18 residues long. The CDR3: CASSLLGPPGQGMNGYTF. The DNA read from the CDR3 is TGTGCCAGCAGCTTACTGGGGCCACCGGGACAGGGCATGAATGGC.

To note about this clone: The observed sequence ends 3 residues before the CDR3 terminus, with the missing tail filled in from the germline J gene. The rearrangement uses TRBV7-2 and TRBJ1-5; no reliable D call. Germline-derived CDR1 and CDR2 are SGHTA and FQGNSA. Deletions cut 4 bases from V and 3 bases from J, with 13 bases between. The CDR3 runs to 15 residues. CDR3 amino acids: CASSSRRGPNQPQHF. Partial CDR3 DNA: TGTGCCAGCAGCTCCCGCCGGGGTCCCAATCAGCCC. Looking up the rest from reference TRBV7-2 and TRBJ1-5 gives the full variable domain: GAGVSQSPSNKVTEKGKDVELRCDPISGHTALYWYRQSLGQGLEFLIYFQGNSAPDKSGLPSDRFSAERTGGSVSTLTIQRTQQEDSAVYLCASSSRRGPNQPQHFGDGTRLSIL.

As to this clone: The read stops 3 residues short of the end of the CDR3; the missing end is completed from the germline J gene. This chain uses TRBV18 with TRBJ2-4, with D possibly TRBD2 on 5 matching bases. Germline CDR1 is KGHSH and CDR2 is LQKENI. The CDR3 has 15 residues. The V gene lost 2 bases and the J gene lost 4 bases, with 12 bases spanning the gap. The sequenced part of the CDR3 DNA is TGTGCCAGCTCACCAACTAGACTTGAGAAAAACATT. Its protein is CASSPTRLEKNI. The whole CDR3 protein is CASSPTRLEKNIQYF.

On this clone: The read ends 3 residues before the CDR3 terminus; that terminus is restored from the germline J gene. The chain employs TRBV7-9 and TRBJ2-1; TRBD1 might be the D (5 bases). The CDR3 totals 12 residues. Per the germline V gene, CDR1 is SEHNR and CDR2 is FQNEAQ (reference sequence). Trimming stripped 6 bases from V and 9 bases from J, with 12 bases between. CDR3 DNA (partial): TGTGCCAGCAGGGGGCTCGGGTTTGAG. Its translation: CASRGLGFE. The entire CDR3 protein reads CASRGLGFEQFF. The variable domain in full, completed from reference TRBV7-9 and TRBJ2-1, reads DTGVSQNPRHKITKRGQNVTFRCDPISEHNRLYWYRQTLGQGPEFLTYFQNEAQLEKSRLLSDRFSAERPKGSFSTLEIQRTEQGDSAMYLCASRGLGFEQFFGPGTRLTVL.